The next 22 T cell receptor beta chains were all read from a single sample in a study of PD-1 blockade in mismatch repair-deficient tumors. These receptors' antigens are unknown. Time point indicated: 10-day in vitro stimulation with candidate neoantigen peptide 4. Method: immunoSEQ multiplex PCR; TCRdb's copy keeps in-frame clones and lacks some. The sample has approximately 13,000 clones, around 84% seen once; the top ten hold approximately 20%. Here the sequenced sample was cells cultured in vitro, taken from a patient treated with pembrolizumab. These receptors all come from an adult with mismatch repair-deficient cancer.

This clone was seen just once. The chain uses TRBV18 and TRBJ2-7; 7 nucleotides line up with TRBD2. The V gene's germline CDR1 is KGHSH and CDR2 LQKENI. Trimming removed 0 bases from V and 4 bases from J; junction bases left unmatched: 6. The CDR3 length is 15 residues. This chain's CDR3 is CASSPPGGTSYEQYF. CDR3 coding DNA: TGTGCCAGCTCACCACCGGGGGGGACTTCGTACGAGCAGTACTTC.

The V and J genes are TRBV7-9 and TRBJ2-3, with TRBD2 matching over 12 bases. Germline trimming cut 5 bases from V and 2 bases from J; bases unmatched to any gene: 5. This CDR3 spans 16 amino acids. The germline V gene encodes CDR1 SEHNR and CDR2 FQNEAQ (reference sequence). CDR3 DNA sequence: TGTGCCAGCAGCCTTCTAGCGGGAGGGATCACAGATACGCAGTATTTT. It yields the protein CASSLLAGGITDTQYF. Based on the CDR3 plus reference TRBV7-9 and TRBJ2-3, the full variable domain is DTGVSQNPRHKITKRGQNVTFRCDPISEHNRLYWYRQTLGQGPEFLTYFQNEAQLEKSRLLSDRFSAERPKGSFSTLEIQRTEQGDSAMYLCASSLLAGGITDTQYFGPGTRLTVL.

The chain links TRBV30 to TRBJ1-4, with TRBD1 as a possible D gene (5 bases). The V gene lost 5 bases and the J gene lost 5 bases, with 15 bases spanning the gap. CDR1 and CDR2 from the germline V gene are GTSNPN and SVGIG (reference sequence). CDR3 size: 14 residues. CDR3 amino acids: CAWGQGRSNEKLFF. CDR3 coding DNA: TGTGCCTGGGGGCAGGGACGTTCGAATGAAAAACTGTTTTTT.

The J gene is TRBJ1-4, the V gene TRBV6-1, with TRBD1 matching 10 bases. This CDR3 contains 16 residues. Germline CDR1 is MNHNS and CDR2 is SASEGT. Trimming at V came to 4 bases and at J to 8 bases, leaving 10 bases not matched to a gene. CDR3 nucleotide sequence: TGTGCCAGCAGTGCGATTCTCGGGACAGGGGTAGAAAAACTGTTTTTT. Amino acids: CASSAILGTGVEKLFF.

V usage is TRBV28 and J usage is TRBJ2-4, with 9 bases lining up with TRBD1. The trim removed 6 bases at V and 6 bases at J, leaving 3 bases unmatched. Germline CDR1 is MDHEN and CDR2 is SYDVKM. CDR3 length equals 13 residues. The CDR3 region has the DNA TGTGCCAGCAGAAGGGACAGGGTAAACATTCAGTACTTC. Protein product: CASRRDRVNIQYF.

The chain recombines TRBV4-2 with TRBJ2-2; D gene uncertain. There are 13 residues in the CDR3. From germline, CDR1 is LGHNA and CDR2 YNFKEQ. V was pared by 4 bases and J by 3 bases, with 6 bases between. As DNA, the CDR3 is TGTGCCAGCAGCCTTGTAGACACCGGGGAGCTGTTTTTT. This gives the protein CASSLVDTGELFF.

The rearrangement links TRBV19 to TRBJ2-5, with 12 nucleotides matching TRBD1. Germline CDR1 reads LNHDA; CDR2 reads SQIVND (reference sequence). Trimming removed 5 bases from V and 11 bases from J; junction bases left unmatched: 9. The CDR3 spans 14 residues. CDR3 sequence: CASSAWDRGREQYF. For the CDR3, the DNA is TGTGCCAGTAGTGCGTGGGACAGGGGGCGAGAGCAGTACTTC.

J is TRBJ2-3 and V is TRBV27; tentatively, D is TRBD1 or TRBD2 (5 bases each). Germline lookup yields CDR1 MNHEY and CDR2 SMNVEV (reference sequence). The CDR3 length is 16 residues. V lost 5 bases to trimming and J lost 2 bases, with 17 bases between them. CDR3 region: CASSRSGRWHTDTQYF. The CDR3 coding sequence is TGTGCCAGCAGTCGGTCAGGGAGATGGCACACAGATACGCAGTATTTT.

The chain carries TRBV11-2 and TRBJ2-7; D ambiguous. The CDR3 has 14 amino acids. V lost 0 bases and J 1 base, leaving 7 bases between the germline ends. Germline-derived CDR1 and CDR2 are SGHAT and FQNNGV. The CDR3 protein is CASSLDLVSYEQYF. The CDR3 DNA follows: TGTGCCAGCAGCTTAGACTTAGTATCCTACGAGCAGTACTTC.

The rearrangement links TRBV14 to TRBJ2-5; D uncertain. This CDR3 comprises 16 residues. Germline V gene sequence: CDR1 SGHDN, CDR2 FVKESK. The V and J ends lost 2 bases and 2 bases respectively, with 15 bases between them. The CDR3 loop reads CASSQPALRSQETQYF. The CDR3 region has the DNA TGTGCCAGCAGCCAACCCGCCTTGAGGAGTCAAGAGACCCAGTACTTC.

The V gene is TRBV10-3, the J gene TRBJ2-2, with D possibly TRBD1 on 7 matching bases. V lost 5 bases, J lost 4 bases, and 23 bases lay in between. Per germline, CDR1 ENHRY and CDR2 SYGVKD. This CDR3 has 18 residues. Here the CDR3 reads CAISKTGRDSEGTGELFF. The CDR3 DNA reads TGTGCCATCAGTAAGACAGGGCGGGATAGCGAGGGCACCGGGGAGCTGTTTTTT.

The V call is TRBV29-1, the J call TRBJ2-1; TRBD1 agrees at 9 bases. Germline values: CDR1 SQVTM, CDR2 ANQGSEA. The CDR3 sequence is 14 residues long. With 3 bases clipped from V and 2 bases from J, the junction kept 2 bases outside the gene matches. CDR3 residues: CSVERQGAYNEQFF. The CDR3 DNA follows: TGCAGCGTTGAGCGACAGGGGGCCTACAATGAGCAGTTCTTC.

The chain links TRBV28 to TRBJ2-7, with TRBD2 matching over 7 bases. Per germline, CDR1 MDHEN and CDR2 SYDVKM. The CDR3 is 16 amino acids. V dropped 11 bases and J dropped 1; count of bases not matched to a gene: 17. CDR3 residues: CAAAEGNAAGSYEQYF. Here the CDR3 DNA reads TGTGCCGCCGCGGAGGGGAATGCAGCGGGGTCCTACGAGCAGTACTTC.

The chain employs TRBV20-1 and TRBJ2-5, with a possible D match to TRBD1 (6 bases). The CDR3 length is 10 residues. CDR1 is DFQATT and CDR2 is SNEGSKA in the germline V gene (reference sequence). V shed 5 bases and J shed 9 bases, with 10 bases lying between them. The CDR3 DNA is TGCAGTGCTCTAGGGGGTGCCCAGTACTTC. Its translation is CSALGGAQYF.

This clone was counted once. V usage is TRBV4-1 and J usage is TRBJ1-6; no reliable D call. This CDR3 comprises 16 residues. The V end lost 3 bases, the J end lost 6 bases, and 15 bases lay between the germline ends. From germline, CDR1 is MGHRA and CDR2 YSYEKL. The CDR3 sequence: CASSHVRAGGNSPLHF. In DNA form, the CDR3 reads TGCGCCAGCAGCCATGTGCGCGCGGGAGGTAATTCACCCCTCCACTTT.

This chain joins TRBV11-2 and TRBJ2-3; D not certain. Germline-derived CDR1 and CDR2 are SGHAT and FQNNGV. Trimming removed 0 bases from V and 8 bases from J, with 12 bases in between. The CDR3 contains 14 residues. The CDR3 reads CASSLEATFSTQYF. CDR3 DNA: TGTGCCAGCAGCTTAGAAGCGACCTTCAGTACGCAGTATTTT.

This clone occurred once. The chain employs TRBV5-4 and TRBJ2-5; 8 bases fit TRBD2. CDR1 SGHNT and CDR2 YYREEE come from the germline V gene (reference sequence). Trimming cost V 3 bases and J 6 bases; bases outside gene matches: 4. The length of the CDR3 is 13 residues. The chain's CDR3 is CASSSPGGKTQYF. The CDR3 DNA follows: TGTGCCAGCAGCTCCCCGGGGGGGAAGACCCAGTACTTC.

The CDR3 region has the DNA TGTGCCAGCTCACTCGGACAGGGGAACACCGGGGAGCTGTTTTTT. Encoded protein: CASSLGQGNTGELFF. The chain joins TRBV18 to TRBJ2-2, with 8 positions matching TRBD1. With 4 bases clipped from V and 1 base from J, the junction kept 2 bases outside the gene matches. From germline, CDR1 is KGHSH and CDR2 LQKENI. This CDR3 region has 15 residues.

Here the CDR3 reads CASSLRETGELFF. CDR3 nucleotides: TGTGCCAGCAGCTTAAGAGAGACCGGGGAGCTGTTTTTT. The J gene is TRBJ2-2, the V gene TRBV7-3; D unresolved. Trimming cost V 1 base and J 5 bases, with 5 bases left between them. CDR1 is SGHTA and CDR2 is FQGTGA in the germline V gene. The CDR3 is made up of 13 amino acids.

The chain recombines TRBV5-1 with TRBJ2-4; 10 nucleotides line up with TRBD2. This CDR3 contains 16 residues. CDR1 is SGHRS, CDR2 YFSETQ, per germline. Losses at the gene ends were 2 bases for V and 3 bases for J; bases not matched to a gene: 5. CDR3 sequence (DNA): TGCGCCAGCAGCTTACAAGCGGGAGGGGTCAAAAACATTCAGTACTTC. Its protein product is CASSLQAGGVKNIQYF.

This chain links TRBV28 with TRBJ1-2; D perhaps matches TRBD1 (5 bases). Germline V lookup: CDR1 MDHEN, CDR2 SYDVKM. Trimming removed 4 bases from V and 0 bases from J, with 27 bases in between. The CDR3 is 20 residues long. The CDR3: CASSSSYIGTLDRANYGYTF. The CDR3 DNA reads TGTGCCAGCAGTTCTAGCTATATAGGGACCCTTGATAGGGCTAACTATGGCTACACCTTC.

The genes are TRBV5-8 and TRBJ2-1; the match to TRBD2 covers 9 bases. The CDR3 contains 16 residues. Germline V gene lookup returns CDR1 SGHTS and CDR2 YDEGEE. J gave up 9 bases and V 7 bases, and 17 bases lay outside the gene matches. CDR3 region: CASGFRASGMVGEQFF. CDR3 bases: TGTGCCAGCGGGTTCCGAGCTAGCGGGATGGTCGGTGAGCAGTTCTTC. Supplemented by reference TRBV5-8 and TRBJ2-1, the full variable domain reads EAGVTQSPTHLIKTRGQQATLRCSPISGHTSVYWYQQALGLGLQFLLWYDEGEERNRGNFPPRFSGRQFPNYSSELNVNALELEDSALYLCASGFRASGMVGEQFFGPGTRLTVL.